This T cell receptor (beta chain) came from a study of shared clonotypes between healthy human individuals. Findings of the study overall: Clonotypes not shared had lower generation probabilities than those common to all four donors.

Cells designated naive CD8 were CD45RO-negative and were positively selected for CCR7, with terminally differentiated effector memory CD45RA+ cells excluded. In regard to this clone: What it binds is not known.

Here immunoSEQ multiplex PCR was the method, and the copy in TCRdb shows in-frame clones only, minus some. Seen here are about 2.2 million clones, around 93% observed once, and the top ten hold approximately 1.7%. This CDR3 has 16 residues. Trimming cost V 1 base and J 5 bases; bases outside gene matches: 9. Per germline, CDR1 SGHTA and CDR2 FQGTGA. The material sequenced was naive CD8+ T cells from PBMCs. The J gene is TRBJ1-1, the V gene TRBV7-3, with 8 bases lining up with TRBD1. The source of this sequence is a man younger than 35 in good health. Some clones in this sample may be carry-over from other donors' samples. The CDR3 nucleotides read TGTGCCAGCAGCTTAAGTGGCGGACAGGGAGGGACTGAAGCTTTCTTT. This translates into CASSLSGGQGGTEAFF.